The source of this T cell receptor (beta chain) is a study of shared clonotypes between healthy human individuals. Sorted-subset replicate PCRs used 150 to 200 ng of genomic DNA. This amount corresponded to some 30,000 T cell genomes. Profiling relied on immunoSEQ multiplex PCR, and the TCRdb table lists in-frame clones only, not all of them. The repertoire holds about 600,000 clones, just under 97% seen once, with roughly 0.1% in the top ten. The CDR3 totals 14 residues. Trimming shortened V by 0 bases and J by 8 bases, and 14 bases separated the two germline ends. CDR1 is GTSNPN, CDR2 SVGIG, per germline (reference sequence). CD45RO-negative, CCR7-positively selected cells formed the naive CD8 fraction, excluding terminally differentiated effector memory CD45RA+ cells.

The TCR comes from a woman younger than 45 in good health. The rearrangement links TRBV30 to TRBJ2-1, with D tentatively TRBD1 (5 bases). Sequenced sample: naive CD8+ T cells sorted from blood. The CDR3 loop is CAWSVGAGIHEQFF. For the CDR3, the DNA is TGTGCCTGGAGTGTAGGAGCAGGGATTCATGAGCAGTTCTTC.